These 6 T cell receptor beta chains originate from one sample sequenced in a study of naive and memory T cell subsets. Both TRBC1 and TRBC2 were covered by a beta constant-region primer of two equimolar oligonucleotides. The ligated cDNA underwent four PCR rounds using SP2 and nested alpha and beta constant-region primers. MiXCR, run by TCRdb on the UMI-ligation and nested PCR reads, gives a single entry per CDR3 protein. The table includes 6,500 to 9,500 distinct CDR3 sequences, 25% to 35% detected once. The sample taken for sequencing was CD8+ TEMRA cells from blood. Subset indicated: effector memory re-expressing CD45RA, CD45RA+ CD27-. The origin of the receptors is a human donor in good health.

The chain employs TRBV2 and TRBJ2-7; 9 bases line up with TRBD1. CDR1 is SNHLY and CDR2 is FYNNEI in the germline V gene. The length of the CDR3 is 14 residues. The V and J ends lost 1 base and 2 bases, in that order; junction bases with no gene match: 0. Written as DNA, the CDR3 is TGTGCCAGCAGTGAAGGGACAGGGGCCTACGAGCAGTACTTC. Protein sequence: CASSEGTGAYEQYF. The full variable domain, completed using reference TRBV2 and TRBJ2-7, is EPEVTQTPSHQVTQMGQEVILRCVPISNHLYFYWYRQILGQKVEFLVSFYNNEISEKSEIFDDQFSVERPDGSNFTLKIRSTKLEDSAMYFCASSEGTGAYEQYFGPGTRLTVT.

This clonotype showed up just a few times. The genes are TRBV12-3 or TRBV12-4 and TRBJ1-1; D gene ambiguous. The CDR3 length is 13 residues. V was pared by 7 bases and J by 3 bases, with 12 bases between. The CDR3 reads CASNWVADTEAFF. CDR3 coding DNA: TGTGCCAGCAACTGGGTGGCGGACACTGAAGCTTTCTTT.

On this clonotype itself: The germline gene is not matched at one end of the junction; a read error may be the cause. The chain links TRBV5-1 to TRBJ1-2, with no clear D. The CDR3 is 14 amino acids. CDR1 is SGHRS and CDR2 is YFSETQ in the germline V gene. In nucleotides, the CDR3 is TGCGCCGGCAGGAATACATCGCCTAACTATGGCTACACCTTC. Amino acid sequence: CAGRNTSPNYGYTF.

The gene calls are TRBV6-2 or TRBV6-3 and TRBJ2-2, with D possibly matching TRBD2 (5 bases). Trimming took off 6 bases at V and 0 bases at J, with 17 bases between the two ends. The CDR3 sequence is 17 residues long. Per the germline V gene, CDR1 is MNHEY and CDR2 is SVGEGT. CDR3 sequence reads: CASSPRMGSANTGELFF. The CDR3 DNA sequence: TGTGCCAGCAGCCCACGAATGGGGAGTGCGAACACCGGGGAGCTGTTTTTT.

This rearrangement joins TRBV4-3 to TRBJ2-7, with 11 bases fitting TRBD2. J was trimmed by 5 bases and V by 0 bases; bases with no gene match: 6. Per the germline V gene, CDR1 is LGHNA and CDR2 is YSLEER. The CDR3 sequence is 16 residues long. Here the CDR3 DNA reads TGCGCCAGCAGCCAAGATACTAGCGGGAGTAGGGACGAGCAGTACTTC. Protein product: CASSQDTSGSRDEQYF.

The rearrangement links TRBV20-1 to TRBJ1-1; D gene uncertain. V was pared by 3 bases and J by 13 bases, with 9 bases between. The CDR3 covers 9 residues. Germline assignment: CDR1 DFQATT and CDR2 SNEGSKA (reference sequence). The CDR3 region has the DNA TGCAGTGCTAGCCCCGCAGGTTTCTTT. Amino acids: CSASPAGFF.